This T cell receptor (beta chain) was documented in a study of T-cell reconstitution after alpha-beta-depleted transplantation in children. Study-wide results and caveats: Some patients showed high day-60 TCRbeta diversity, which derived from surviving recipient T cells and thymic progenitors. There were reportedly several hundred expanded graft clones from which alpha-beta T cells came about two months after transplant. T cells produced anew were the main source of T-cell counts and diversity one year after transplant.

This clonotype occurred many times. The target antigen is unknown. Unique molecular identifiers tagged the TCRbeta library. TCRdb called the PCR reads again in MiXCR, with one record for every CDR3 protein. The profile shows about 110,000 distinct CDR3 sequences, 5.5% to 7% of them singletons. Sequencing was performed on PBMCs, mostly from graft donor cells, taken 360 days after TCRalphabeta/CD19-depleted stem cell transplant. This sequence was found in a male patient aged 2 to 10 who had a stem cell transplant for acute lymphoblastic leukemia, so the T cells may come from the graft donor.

This CDR3 reads CASGLPRPGHDNQPQHF. The CDR3 coding sequence is TGTGCTAGTGGTTTGCCCAGGCCGGGACATGACAATCAGCCCCAGCATTTT. This chain joins TRBV12-5 and TRBJ1-5, with a weak D call TRBD1 (6 bases). The CDR3 length is 17 residues. Trimming took off 2 bases at V and 3 bases at J, with 17 bases between the two ends. Germline V lookup: CDR1 LGHNT, CDR2 FRNRAP.